The clone carrying this T cell receptor beta chain was seen only once. The target antigen is unknown. Germline V lookup: CDR1 SEHNR, CDR2 FQNEAQ (reference sequence). The CDR3 extends over 12 amino acids. The V end was cut by 3 bases, the J end by 4 bases, with 7 bases between. The sample originates from a study of OX40 agonist ivuxolimab in advanced cancers. Sequenced by immunoSEQ multiplex PCR; TCRdb stores in-frame clones only, minus some. The table shows 17,000 or so clones, with around 90% occurring only once. Regarding the study as a whole: Clones of CD4+ and CD8+ blood T cells grew by week 6 at doses of 0.1 to 3.0 mg/kg. No determination was made of the antigen specificity of the expanded peripheral T cells.

Here the sequenced sample was CD4+ or CD8+ T cells sorted from blood, taken in a trial of the OX40 agonist ivuxolimab. V usage is TRBV7-9 and J usage is TRBJ2-7, with a tentative D call TRBD2 (5 bases). The clonotype originates from an adult with an advanced solid tumor such as melanoma, head and neck, liver or kidney cancer. CDR3 amino acids: CASSFPGYEQYF. The CDR3 nucleotides are TGTGCCAGCAGCTTCCCGGGGTACGAGCAGTACTTC.